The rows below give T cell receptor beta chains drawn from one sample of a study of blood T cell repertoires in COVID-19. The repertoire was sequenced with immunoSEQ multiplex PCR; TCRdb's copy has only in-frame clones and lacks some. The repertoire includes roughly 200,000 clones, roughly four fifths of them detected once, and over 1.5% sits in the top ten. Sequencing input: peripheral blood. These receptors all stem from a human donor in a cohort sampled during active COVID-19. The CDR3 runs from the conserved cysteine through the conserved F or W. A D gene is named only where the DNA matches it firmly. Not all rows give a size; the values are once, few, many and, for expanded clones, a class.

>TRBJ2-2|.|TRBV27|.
TGTGCCAGCAGTTTAAAGGGGCCAGACACCGGGGAGCTGTTTTTT
CASSLKGPDTGELFF
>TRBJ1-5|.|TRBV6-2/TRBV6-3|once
TGTGCCAGCAGTTACTTTGGAGGAGATAGCAATCAGCCCCAGCATTTT
CASSYFGGDSNQPQHF
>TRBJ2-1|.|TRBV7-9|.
TGTGCCAGCAGCTTACTGACGGACAACGCAGTCTTC
CASSLLTDNAVF
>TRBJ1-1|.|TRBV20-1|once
TGCAGGGGCTTCGGGGGGACTGAAGCTTTCTTT
CRGFGGTEAFF
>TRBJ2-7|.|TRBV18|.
TGTGCCAGCTCACCAAAGTCCCTCGGCTACGAGCAGTACTTC
CASSPKSLGYEQYF
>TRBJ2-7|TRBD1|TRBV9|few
TGTGCCAGCAGCGGGGACAGCTTCTACGAGCAGTACTTC
CASSGDSFYEQYF
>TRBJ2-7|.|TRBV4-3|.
TGCGCCAGCAGCCAACGACAGAACGACGAGCAGTACTTC
CASSQRQNDEQYF
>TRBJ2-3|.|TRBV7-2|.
TGTGCCAGCAGCTTAACAGGGCTCACAGATACGCAGTATTTT
CASSLTGLTDTQYF
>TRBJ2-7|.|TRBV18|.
TGTGCCAGCTCACGAGGTGAAGTCTACGAGCAGTACTTC
CASSRGEVYEQYF
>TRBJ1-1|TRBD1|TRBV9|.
TGTGCCAGCAGCGTAGCAGGGGGGACCACTGAAGCTTTCTTT
CASSVAGGTTEAFF
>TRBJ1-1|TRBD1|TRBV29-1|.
TGCAGCGTTGTCAGGACAGGGAGGAGCACTGAAGCTTTCTTT
CSVVRTGRSTEAFF
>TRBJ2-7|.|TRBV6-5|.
TGTGCCACCCTTTCGTGGAGGGGCAGCGAGCAGTACTTC
CATLSWRGSEQYF
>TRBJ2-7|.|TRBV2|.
TGTGCCAGCAGCGCCTACAGGGACCCCTACGAGCAGTACTTC
CASSAYRDPYEQYF
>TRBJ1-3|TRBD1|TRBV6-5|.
TGTGCCAGCAGTTACCGGACAGGCCCCTCTGGAAACACCATATATTTT
CASSYRTGPSGNTIYF
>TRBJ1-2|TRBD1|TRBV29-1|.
TGCAGCGGGGACAGCTCCTATGGCTACACCTTC
CSGDSSYGYTF
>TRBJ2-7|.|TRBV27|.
TGTGCCAGCCGCCAGGAGGACAGCTCCTACGAGCAGTACTTC
CASRQEDSSYEQYF
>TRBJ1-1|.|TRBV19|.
TGTGCCAGTAGTATAGATTGGGCTGAGAACACTGAAGCTTTCTTT
CASSIDWAENTEAFF
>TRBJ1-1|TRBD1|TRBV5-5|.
TGTGCCAGCAGCCTACAGGGGGCTTTGAACACTGAAGCTTTCTTT
CASSLQGALNTEAFF
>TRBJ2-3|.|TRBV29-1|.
TGCAGCGTTGAAGCCCTACGTGAGGGTACGCAGTATTTT
CSVEALREGTQYF
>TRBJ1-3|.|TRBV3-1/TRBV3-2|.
TGTGCCAGCAGACTCATGAACTCTGGAAACACCATATATTTT
CASRLMNSGNTIYF
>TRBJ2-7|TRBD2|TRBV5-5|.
TGTGCCAGCAGCCGAACCGGGACTAATTCCTACGAGCAGTACTTC
CASSRTGTNSYEQYF
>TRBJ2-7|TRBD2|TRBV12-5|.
TGTGCTAGTGCCCTGGGACTAGCGGGAGGGTCCTACGAGCAGTACTTC
CASALGLAGGSYEQYF
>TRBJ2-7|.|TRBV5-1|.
TGCGCCAGCAGCTTTGAACCAGGGGTGGCCTACGAGCAGTACTTC
CASSFEPGVAYEQYF
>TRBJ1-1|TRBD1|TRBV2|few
TGTGCCAGCAGGGACAGGGGGGGGAACACTGAAGCTTTCTTT
CASRDRGGNTEAFF
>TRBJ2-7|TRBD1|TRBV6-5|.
TGTGCCAGCAGTTGGGGGACAGGGGCAGGCGAGCAGTACTTC
CASSWGTGAGEQYF
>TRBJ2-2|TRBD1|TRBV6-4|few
TGTGCCAGCAGTGGGGACAGGGACACCGGGGAGCTGTTTTTT
CASSGDRDTGELFF
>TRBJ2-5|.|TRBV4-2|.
TGTGCCAGCAGCCAAGATGGCGCTTTTCTAGGGACCCAGTACTTC
CASSQDGAFLGTQYF
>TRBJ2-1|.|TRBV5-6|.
TGTGCCAGCAGCCCCCCCCGGGACTCGGGGCAGTTCTTC
CASSPPRDSGQFF
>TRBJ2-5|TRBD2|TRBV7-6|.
TGTGCCAGCAGCTCGGGACGAAAGACTAGCGGGGTAGAGACCCAGTACTTC
CASSSGRKTSGVETQYF
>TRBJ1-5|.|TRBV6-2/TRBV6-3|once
TGTGCCAGCAGTCCGGGTCTCATTAGCAATCAGCCCCAGCATTTT
CASSPGLISNQPQHF
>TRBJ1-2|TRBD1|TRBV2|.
TGTGCCAGCAAGGGGACAGGGGGCCAAGACTATGGCTACACCTTC
CASKGTGGQDYGYTF
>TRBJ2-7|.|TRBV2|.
TGTGCCAGTCCGGGAGCGAGATACGAGCAGTACTTC
CASPGARYEQYF
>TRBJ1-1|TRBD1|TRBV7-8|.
TGTGCCAGCAGTCTCAGACAGGGTCTTGGGGAAGCTTTCTTT
CASSLRQGLGEAFF
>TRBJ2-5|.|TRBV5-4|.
TGTGCCAGCAGCTTAAACAGGGACCAAGAGACCCAGTACTTC
CASSLNRDQETQYF
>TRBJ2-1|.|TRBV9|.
TGTGCCAGCAGCGTAGTGGGGAGTGGTGAGCAGTTCTTC
CASSVVGSGEQFF
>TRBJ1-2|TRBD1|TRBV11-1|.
TGTGCCAGCAGCGACAGGGGCCACGCTAGCTATGGCTACACCTTC
CASSDRGHASYGYTF
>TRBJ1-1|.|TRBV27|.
TGTGCCAGCACCGCCGGGACATTCAACACTGAAGCTTTCTTT
CASTAGTFNTEAFF
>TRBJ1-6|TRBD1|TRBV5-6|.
TGTGCCAGCAGCTGGGGACAGGGTGGTTCACCCCTCCACTTT
CASSWGQGGSPLHF
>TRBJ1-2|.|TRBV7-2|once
TGTGCCAGCAGCTTACAGAAGGGAGGGACCTATGGCTACACCTTC
CASSLQKGGTYGYTF
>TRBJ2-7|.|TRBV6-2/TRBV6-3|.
TGTGCCAGCAGTACTAGGGCCGGGCGATCCTACGAGCAGTACTTC
CASSTRAGRSYEQYF
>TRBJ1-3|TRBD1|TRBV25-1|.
TGTGCCAGCAGTGAAAGGCGGACAGGGGCTGGAAACACCATATATTTT
CASSERRTGAGNTIYF
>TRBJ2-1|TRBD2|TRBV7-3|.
TGTGCCAGCAGCCCGGGACTAGCGGGAGGGAATGAGCAGTTCTTC
CASSPGLAGGNEQFF
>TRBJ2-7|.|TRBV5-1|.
TGCGCCAGCCAACCACAGGGCCTCTCCTACGAGCAGTACTTC
CASQPQGLSYEQYF
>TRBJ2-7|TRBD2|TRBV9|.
TGTGCCAGCAGCCCGGGGACTAGCGGAGTCTACGAGCAGTACTTC
CASSPGTSGVYEQYF
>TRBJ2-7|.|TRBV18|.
TGTGCCAGCTCACCAAAAGATGGACACAACACCTACGAGCAGTACTTC
CASSPKDGHNTYEQYF
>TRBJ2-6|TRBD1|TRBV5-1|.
TGCGCCAGCAGCACCGGGACAGGGGAAGCTGGGGCCAACGTCCTGACTTTC
CASSTGTGEAGANVLTF
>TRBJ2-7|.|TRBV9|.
TGTGCCAGCAGTACAGGACCCACCTACGAGCAGTACTTC
CASSTGPTYEQYF
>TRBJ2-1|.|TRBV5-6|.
TGTGCCAGCAGCTTTGGGGAGAAGGAGTTCTTC
CASSFGEKEFF
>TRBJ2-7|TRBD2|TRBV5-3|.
TGTGCCAGAAGCTTGACCGGACTAGCGGGGGACTACGAGCAGTACTTC
CARSLTGLAGDYEQYF
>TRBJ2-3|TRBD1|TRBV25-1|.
TGTGCCAGCAGTGGACAGGGGTTAGATACGCAGTATTTT
CASSGQGLDTQYF
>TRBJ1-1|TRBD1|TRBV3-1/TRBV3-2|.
TGTGCCAGCAGCCAAGTCGCAGGGGGGACTGAAGCTTTCTTT
CASSQVAGGTEAFF
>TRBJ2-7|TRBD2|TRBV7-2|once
TGTGCCAGCAGAAGAAGTGGGACTAGCTACGAGCAGTACTTC
CASRRSGTSYEQYF
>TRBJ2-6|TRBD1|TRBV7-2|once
TGTGCCAGCAGCTCGCAGGGGGCTGGGGCCAACGTCCTGACTTTC
CASSSQGAGANVLTF